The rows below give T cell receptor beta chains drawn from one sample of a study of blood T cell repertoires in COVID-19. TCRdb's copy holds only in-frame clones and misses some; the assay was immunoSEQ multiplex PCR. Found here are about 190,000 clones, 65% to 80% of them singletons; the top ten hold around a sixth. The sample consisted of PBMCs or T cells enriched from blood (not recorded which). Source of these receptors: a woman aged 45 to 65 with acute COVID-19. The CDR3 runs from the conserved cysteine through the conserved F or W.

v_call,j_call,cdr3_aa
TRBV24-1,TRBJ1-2,CATSDSTTGYGYTF
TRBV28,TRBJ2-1,CASKGSGGDNEQFF
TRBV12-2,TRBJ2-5,CASRLAAVSGPPETQYF
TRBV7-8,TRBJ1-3,CASSFTGSSGNTIYF
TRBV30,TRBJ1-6,CACPKGRGGSPLHF
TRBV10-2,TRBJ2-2,CASSAFPGGADGELFF
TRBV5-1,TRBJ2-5,CASSLAGGAHETQYF
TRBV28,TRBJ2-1,CASSSAGEGDSEQFF
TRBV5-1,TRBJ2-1,CASSLGANEQFF
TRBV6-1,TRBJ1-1,CASSDRGLPGAFF
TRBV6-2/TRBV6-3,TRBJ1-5,CASSIQTGWDNQPQHF
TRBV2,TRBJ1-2,CASSDLSDRIYGYTF
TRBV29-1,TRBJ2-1,CSVEGISGNNEQFF
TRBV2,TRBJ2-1,CASSPLSSYNEQFF
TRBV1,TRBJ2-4,CTSSQERDRGRDSQYF
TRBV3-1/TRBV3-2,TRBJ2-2,CASRTSGTGELFF
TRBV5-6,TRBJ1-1,CASSLYSSEAFF
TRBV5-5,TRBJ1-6,CASSLGTGGGSPLHF
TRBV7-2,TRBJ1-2,CASTFAVGRASGYTF
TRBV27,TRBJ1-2,CASSTAPEGPHGYTF
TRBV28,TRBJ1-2,CASSTGANYGYTF
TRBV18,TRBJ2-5,CASSPIGLAGQETQYF